A selection of T cell receptor beta chains follows, all from one sample in a study of blood T cell repertoires in COVID-19. Repertoires were generated with immunoSEQ multiplex PCR, while TCRdb's copy carries only in-frame clones and drops some. The sample holds under 200,000 clones; about four fifths are singletons and the top ten take roughly 13%. The source material was peripheral blood. These receptors originate from a man between 65 and 79 years old who had recovered from COVID-19. The CDR3 runs from the conserved cysteine through the conserved F or W. The D gene is left open where the match is weak. Clone size is shown for a subset of rows, as once, few, many or a class of expanded clone.

V gene: TRBV7-7; D gene: TRBD2; CDR3 length: 16; clone size: NA; J gene: TRBJ2-3; CDR3 protein: CASSLGVGRGTDTQYF; CDR3 DNA: TGTGCTAGCAGCTTAGGAGTCGGGAGGGGCACAGATACGCAGTATTTT
V gene: TRBV18; D gene: NA; CDR3 length: 12; clone size: few; J gene: TRBJ2-1; CDR3 protein: CASSPDIPEQFF; CDR3 DNA: TGTGCCAGCTCACCAGACATCCCTGAGCAGTTCTTC
V gene: TRBV7-9; D gene: NA; CDR3 length: 14; clone size: NA; J gene: TRBJ2-1; CDR3 protein: CASSTTASYNEQFF; CDR3 DNA: TGTGCCAGCAGCACGACAGCTTCCTACAATGAGCAGTTCTTC
V gene: TRBV10-3; D gene: TRBD1; CDR3 length: 14; clone size: NA; J gene: TRBJ1-6; CDR3 protein: CAIREGQGRSPLHF; CDR3 DNA: TGTGCCATCAGGGAGGGACAGGGAAGGTCACCCCTCCACTTT
V gene: TRBV5-8; D gene: TRBD2; CDR3 length: 15; clone size: NA; J gene: TRBJ2-1; CDR3 protein: CASSPGGGTLSEQFF; CDR3 DNA: TGTGCCAGCTCGCCGGGGGGAGGGACCCTATCTGAGCAGTTCTTC
V gene: TRBV2; D gene: NA; CDR3 length: 14; clone size: once; J gene: TRBJ1-1; CDR3 protein: CASSAMEMGTEAFF; CDR3 DNA: TGTGCCAGCAGTGCAATGGAGATGGGCACTGAAGCTTTCTTT
V gene: TRBV29-1; D gene: TRBD1; CDR3 length: 13; clone size: NA; J gene: TRBJ1-2; CDR3 protein: CSVLGQGAYGYTF; CDR3 DNA: TGCAGCGTGCTCGGACAGGGGGCCTATGGCTACACCTTC
V gene: TRBV5-4; D gene: NA; CDR3 length: 15; clone size: NA; J gene: TRBJ2-1; CDR3 protein: CASSSSLDIYNEQFF; CDR3 DNA: TGTGCCAGCAGCTCTAGTCTGGATATCTACAATGAGCAGTTCTTC
V gene: TRBV10-1; D gene: NA; CDR3 length: 13; clone size: NA; J gene: TRBJ2-7; CDR3 protein: CASSEGSGYEQYF; CDR3 DNA: TGCGCCAGCAGTGAAGGGTCGGGGTACGAGCAGTACTTC
V gene: TRBV5-5; D gene: TRBD1; CDR3 length: 15; clone size: NA; J gene: TRBJ2-7; CDR3 protein: CASRLGDRGFDEQYF; CDR3 DNA: TGTGCCAGCAGGTTGGGGGACAGGGGTTTTGACGAGCAGTACTTC
V gene: TRBV14; D gene: NA; CDR3 length: 14; clone size: NA; J gene: TRBJ1-4; CDR3 protein: CASSQGLFNEKLFF; CDR3 DNA: TGTGCCAGCAGCCAAGGGCTGTTTAATGAAAAACTGTTTTTT
V gene: TRBV12-3/TRBV12-4; D gene: NA; CDR3 length: 12; clone size: few; J gene: TRBJ2-2; CDR3 protein: CAGRGGAGELFF; CDR3 DNA: TGTGCCGGAAGGGGAGGCGCCGGGGAGCTGTTTTTT
V gene: TRBV10-3; D gene: NA; CDR3 length: 13; clone size: NA; J gene: TRBJ1-4; CDR3 protein: CAISRGEDEKLFF; CDR3 DNA: TGTGCCATCTCAAGGGGTGAAGATGAAAAACTGTTTTTT
V gene: TRBV7-8; D gene: NA; CDR3 length: 15; clone size: NA; J gene: TRBJ2-3; CDR3 protein: CASSPPDRNADTQYF; CDR3 DNA: TGTGCCAGCAGCCCACCAGACAGGAATGCAGATACGCAGTATTTT
V gene: TRBV5-1; D gene: TRBD1; CDR3 length: 16; clone size: once; J gene: TRBJ1-5; CDR3 protein: CASSPGDSYSNQPQHF; CDR3 DNA: TGCGCCAGCAGCCCCGGGGACAGCTATAGCAATCAGCCCCAGCATTTT
V gene: TRBV6-2/TRBV6-3; D gene: NA; CDR3 length: 16; clone size: NA; J gene: TRBJ2-5; CDR3 protein: CASSYSIGRGQETQYF; CDR3 DNA: TGTGCCAGCAGTTACTCGATCGGACGGGGTCAAGAGACCCAGTACTTC
V gene: TRBV27; D gene: TRBD1; CDR3 length: 14; clone size: NA; J gene: TRBJ1-5; CDR3 protein: CASSFGQGNQPQHF; CDR3 DNA: TGTGCCAGCAGTTTCGGACAGGGAAATCAGCCCCAGCATTTT
V gene: TRBV7-3; D gene: NA; CDR3 length: 17; clone size: NA; J gene: TRBJ2-7; CDR3 protein: CASSLRERGTGSYEQYF; CDR3 DNA: TGTGCCAGCAGCTTAAGGGAAAGGGGGACGGGATCCTACGAGCAGTACTTC
V gene: TRBV18; D gene: NA; CDR3 length: 16; clone size: NA; J gene: TRBJ1-1; CDR3 protein: CASSPGPRGRGTEAFF; CDR3 DNA: TGTGCCAGCTCACCAGGCCCCAGGGGTCGGGGCACTGAAGCTTTCTTT
V gene: TRBV25-1; D gene: TRBD1; CDR3 length: 15; clone size: NA; J gene: TRBJ1-1; CDR3 protein: CASSDPGQGLQRAFF; CDR3 DNA: TGTGCCAGCAGTGATCCGGGACAGGGACTTCAAAGGGCTTTCTTT
V gene: TRBV6-5; D gene: NA; CDR3 length: 14; clone size: NA; J gene: TRBJ1-5; CDR3 protein: CASIQGQSNQPQHF; CDR3 DNA: TGTGCCAGCATACAAGGACAGAGTAATCAGCCCCAGCATTTT
V gene: TRBV20-1; D gene: TRBD1; CDR3 length: 17; clone size: once; J gene: TRBJ1-5; CDR3 protein: CSASRGQRLNSNQPQHF; CDR3 DNA: TGCAGTGCTAGTAGGGGACAGAGATTAAATAGCAATCAGCCCCAGCATTTT
V gene: TRBV5-1; D gene: NA; CDR3 length: 14; clone size: NA; J gene: TRBJ2-5; CDR3 protein: CASSLGGVAETQYF; CDR3 DNA: TGCGCCAGCAGCTTGGGCGGGGTGGCAGAGACCCAGTACTTC
V gene: TRBV18; D gene: TRBD2; CDR3 length: 18; clone size: NA; J gene: TRBJ2-5; CDR3 protein: CASSPRTSGRVSRETQYF; CDR3 DNA: TGTGCCAGCTCACCACGGACTAGCGGGAGGGTCTCACGAGAGACCCAGTACTTC
V gene: TRBV19; D gene: NA; CDR3 length: 16; clone size: NA; J gene: TRBJ2-1; CDR3 protein: CASRLGGAGIYNEQFF; CDR3 DNA: TGTGCCAGTAGGTTAGGGGGAGCGGGGATCTACAATGAGCAGTTCTTC
V gene: TRBV5-1; D gene: NA; CDR3 length: 13; clone size: NA; J gene: TRBJ1-2; CDR3 protein: CASSQDGSYGYTF; CDR3 DNA: TGCGCCAGCAGCCAGGACGGGAGTTATGGCTACACCTTC